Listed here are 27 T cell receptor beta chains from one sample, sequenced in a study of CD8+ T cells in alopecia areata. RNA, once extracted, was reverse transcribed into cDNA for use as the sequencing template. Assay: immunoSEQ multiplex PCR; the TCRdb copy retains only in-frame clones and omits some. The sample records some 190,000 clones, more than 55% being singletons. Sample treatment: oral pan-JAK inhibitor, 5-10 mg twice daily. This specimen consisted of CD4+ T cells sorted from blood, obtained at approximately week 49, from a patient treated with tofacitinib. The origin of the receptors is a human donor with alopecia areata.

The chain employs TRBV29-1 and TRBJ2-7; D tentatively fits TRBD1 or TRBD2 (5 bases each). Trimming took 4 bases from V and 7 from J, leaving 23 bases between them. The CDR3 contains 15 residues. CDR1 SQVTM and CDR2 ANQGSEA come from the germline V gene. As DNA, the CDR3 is TGCAGCGTTGCCCGGGACCCGCTACCCTCTGGGGAGCAGTACTTC. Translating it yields CSVARDPLPSGEQYF.

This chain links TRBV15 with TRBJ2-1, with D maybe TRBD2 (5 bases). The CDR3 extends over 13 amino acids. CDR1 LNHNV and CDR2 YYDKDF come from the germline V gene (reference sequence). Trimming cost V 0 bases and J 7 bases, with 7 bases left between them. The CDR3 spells CATSRESGNEQFF. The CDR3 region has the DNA TGTGCCACCAGCAGAGAATCGGGGAATGAGCAGTTCTTC.

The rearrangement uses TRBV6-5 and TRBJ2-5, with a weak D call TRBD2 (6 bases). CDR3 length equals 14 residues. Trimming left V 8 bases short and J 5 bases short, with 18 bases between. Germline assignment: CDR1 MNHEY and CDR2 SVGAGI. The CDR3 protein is CASAGPYPSETQYF. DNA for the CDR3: TGTGCCAGCGCGGGACCCTACCCTTCGGAGACCCAGTACTTC.

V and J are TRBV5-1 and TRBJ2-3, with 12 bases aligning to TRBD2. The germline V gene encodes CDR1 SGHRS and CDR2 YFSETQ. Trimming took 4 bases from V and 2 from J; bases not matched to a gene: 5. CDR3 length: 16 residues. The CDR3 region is CASSRGLAGYTDTQYF. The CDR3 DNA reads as TGCGCCAGCAGCCGAGGACTAGCGGGGTACACAGATACGCAGTATTTT.

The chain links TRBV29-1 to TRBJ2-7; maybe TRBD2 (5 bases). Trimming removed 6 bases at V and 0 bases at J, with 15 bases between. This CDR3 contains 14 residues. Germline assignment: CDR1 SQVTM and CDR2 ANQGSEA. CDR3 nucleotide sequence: TGCAGCGTGCGCTTAGGACTCCACTCCTACGAGCAGTACTTC. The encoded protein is CSVRLGLHSYEQYF.

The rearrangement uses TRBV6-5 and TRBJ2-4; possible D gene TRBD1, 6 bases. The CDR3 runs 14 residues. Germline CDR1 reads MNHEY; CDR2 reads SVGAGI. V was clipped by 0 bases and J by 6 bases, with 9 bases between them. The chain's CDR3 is CASSYSETGNIQYF. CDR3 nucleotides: TGTGCCAGCAGTTACTCTGAGACAGGAAACATTCAGTACTTC.

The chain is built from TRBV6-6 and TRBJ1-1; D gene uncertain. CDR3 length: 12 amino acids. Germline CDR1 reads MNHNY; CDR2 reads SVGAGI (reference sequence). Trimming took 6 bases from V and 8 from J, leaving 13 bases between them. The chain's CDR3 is CASRKWTDEAFF. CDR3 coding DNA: TGTGCCAGCAGGAAGTGGACGGACGAAGCTTTCTTT.

The CDR3 DNA reads as TGTGCCAGCAGCTTACGACAAGGGGAAAAACTGTTTTTT. Its protein product is CASSLRQGEKLFF. The chain couples TRBV11-2 to TRBJ1-4, with D uncertain. This CDR3 has 13 amino acids. The germline V gene encodes CDR1 SGHAT and CDR2 FQNNGV. V was shortened by 2 bases and J by 8 bases, with 9 bases between the two germline ends.

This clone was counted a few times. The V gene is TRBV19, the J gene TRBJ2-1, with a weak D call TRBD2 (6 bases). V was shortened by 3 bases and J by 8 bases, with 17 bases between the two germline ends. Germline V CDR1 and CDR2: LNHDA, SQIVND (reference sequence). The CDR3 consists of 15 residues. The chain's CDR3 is CASSIQASDSHEQFF. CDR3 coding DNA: TGTGCCAGTAGTATTCAGGCTAGCGATAGTCATGAGCAGTTCTTC.

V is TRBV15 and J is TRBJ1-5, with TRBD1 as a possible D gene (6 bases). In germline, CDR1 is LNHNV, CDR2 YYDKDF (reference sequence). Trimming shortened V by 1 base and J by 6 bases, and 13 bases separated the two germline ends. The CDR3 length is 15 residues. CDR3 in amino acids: CATSRGSRGVQPQHF. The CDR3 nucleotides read TGTGCCACCAGCAGAGGATCCAGGGGTGTTCAGCCCCAGCATTTT.

CDR3: CSVDGVEEQYF. CDR3 bases: TGCAGCGTTGATGGTGTCGAAGAGCAGTACTTC. The rearrangement uses TRBV29-1 and TRBJ2-7; D gene unclear. V was trimmed by 3 bases and J by 7 bases, leaving 10 bases between them. Germline-derived CDR1 and CDR2 are SQVTM and ANQGSEA. This CDR3 comprises 11 residues.

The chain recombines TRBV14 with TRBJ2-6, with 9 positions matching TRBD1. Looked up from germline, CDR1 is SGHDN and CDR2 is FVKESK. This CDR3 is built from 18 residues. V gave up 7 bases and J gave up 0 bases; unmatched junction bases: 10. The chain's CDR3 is CASNPDRGSGSGANVLTF. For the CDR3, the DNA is TGTGCCAGCAACCCGGACAGGGGCTCCGGCTCTGGGGCCAACGTCCTGACTTTC. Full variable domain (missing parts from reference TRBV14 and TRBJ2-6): EAGVTQFPSHSVIEKGQTVTLRCDPISGHDNLYWYRRVMGKEIKFLLHFVKESKQDESGMPNNRFLAERTGGTYSTLKVQPAELEDSGVYFCASNPDRGSGSGANVLTFGAGSRLTVL.

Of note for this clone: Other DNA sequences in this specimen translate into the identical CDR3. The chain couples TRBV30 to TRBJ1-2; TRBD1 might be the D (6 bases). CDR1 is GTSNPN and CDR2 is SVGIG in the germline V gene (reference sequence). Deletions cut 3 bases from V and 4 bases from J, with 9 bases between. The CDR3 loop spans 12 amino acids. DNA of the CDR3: TGTGCCTGGAGCCCGGGGGCCTATGGCTACACCTTC. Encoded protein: CAWSPGAYGYTF.

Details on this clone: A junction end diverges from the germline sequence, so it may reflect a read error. CDR3 region: CASSDEQEKKRFF. CDR3 in DNA: TGTGCCAGCAGTGACGAACAAGAGAAGAAACGGTTTTTC. This chain links TRBV2 with TRBJ2-4; no clear D. Germline lookup yields CDR1 SNHLY and CDR2 FYNNEI. This CDR3 spans 13 amino acids.

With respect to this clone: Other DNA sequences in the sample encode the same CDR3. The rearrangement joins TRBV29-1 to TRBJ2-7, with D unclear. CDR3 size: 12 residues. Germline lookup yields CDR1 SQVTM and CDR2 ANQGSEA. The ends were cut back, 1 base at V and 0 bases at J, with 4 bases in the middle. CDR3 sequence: CSVEGLSYEQYF. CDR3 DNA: TGCAGCGTTGAAGGGCTCTCCTACGAGCAGTACTTC.

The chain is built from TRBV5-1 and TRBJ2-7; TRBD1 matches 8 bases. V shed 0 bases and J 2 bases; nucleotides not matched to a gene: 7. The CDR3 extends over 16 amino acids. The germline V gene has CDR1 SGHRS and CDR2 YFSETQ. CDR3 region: CASSLATGQGAYEQYF. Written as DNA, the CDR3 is TGCGCCAGCAGCTTGGCAACCGGACAGGGAGCCTACGAGCAGTACTTC.

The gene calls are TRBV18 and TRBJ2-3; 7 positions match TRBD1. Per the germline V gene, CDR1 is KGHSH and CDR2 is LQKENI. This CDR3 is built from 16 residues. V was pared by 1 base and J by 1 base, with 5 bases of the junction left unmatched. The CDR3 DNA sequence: TGTGCCAGCTCACCACTCAGAACAGGGGGCACAGATACGCAGTATTTT. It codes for CASSPLRTGGTDTQYF.

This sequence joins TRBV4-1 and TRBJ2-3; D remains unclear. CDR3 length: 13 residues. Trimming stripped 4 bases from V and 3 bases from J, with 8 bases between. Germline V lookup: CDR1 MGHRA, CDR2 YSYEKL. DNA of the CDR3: TGCGCCAGCAGCCCAGTTGTAACAGATACGCAGTATTTT. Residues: CASSPVVTDTQYF.

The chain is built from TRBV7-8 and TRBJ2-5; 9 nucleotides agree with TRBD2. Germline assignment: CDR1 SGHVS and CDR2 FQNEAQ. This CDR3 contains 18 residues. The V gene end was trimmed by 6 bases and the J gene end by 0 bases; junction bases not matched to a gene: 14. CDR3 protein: CASRLRRIAGAYQETQYF. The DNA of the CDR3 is TGTGCCAGCAGGCTTCGGCGTATAGCGGGGGCCTACCAAGAGACCCAGTACTTC.

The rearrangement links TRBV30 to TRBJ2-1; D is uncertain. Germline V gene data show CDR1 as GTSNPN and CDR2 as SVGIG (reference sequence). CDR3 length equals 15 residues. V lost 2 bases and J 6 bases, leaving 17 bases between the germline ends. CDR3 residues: CAWSPRLHRSNEQFF. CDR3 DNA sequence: TGTGCCTGGAGTCCACGGCTTCACAGATCCAATGAGCAGTTCTTC.

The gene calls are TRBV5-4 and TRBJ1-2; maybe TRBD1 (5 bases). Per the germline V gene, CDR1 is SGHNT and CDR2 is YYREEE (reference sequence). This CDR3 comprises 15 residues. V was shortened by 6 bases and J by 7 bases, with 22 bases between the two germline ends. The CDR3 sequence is CASNNREGYASGYTF. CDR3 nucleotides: TGTGCCAGCAATAACCGGGAGGGGTACGCCTCTGGCTACACCTTC.

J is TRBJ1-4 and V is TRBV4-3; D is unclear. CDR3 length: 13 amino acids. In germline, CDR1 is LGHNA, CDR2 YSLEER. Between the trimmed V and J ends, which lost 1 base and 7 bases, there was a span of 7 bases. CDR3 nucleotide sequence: TGCGCCAGCAGCCAAGTCCGGGGTGAAAAACTGTTTTTT. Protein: CASSQVRGEKLFF.

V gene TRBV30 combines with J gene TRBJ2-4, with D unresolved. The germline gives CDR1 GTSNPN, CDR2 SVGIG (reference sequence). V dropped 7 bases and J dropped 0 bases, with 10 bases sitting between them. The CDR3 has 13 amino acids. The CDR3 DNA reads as TGTGCCTCGGGCTTCCTAGCCAAAAACATTCAGTACTTC. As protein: CASGFLAKNIQYF.

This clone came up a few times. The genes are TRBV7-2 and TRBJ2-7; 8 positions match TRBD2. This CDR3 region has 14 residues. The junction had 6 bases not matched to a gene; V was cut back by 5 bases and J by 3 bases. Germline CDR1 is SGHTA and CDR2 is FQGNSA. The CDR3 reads CASSLTSAHYEQYF. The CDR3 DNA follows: TGTGCCAGCAGCCTGACTAGCGCTCACTACGAGCAGTACTTC.

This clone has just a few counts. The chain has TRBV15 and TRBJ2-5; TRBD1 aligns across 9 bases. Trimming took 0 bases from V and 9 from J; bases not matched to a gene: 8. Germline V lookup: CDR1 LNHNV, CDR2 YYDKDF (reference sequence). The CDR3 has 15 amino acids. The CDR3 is CATSRDRGTGRAQYF. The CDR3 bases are TGTGCCACCAGCAGAGATCGCGGGACAGGGAGGGCCCAGTACTTC.

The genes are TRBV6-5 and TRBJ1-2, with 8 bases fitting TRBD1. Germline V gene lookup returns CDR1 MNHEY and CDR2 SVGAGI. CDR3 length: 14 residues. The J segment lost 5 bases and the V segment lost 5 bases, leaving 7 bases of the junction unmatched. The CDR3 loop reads CASSPGGLGYGYTF. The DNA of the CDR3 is TGTGCCAGCAGTCCAGGGGGCTTGGGATATGGCTACACCTTC.

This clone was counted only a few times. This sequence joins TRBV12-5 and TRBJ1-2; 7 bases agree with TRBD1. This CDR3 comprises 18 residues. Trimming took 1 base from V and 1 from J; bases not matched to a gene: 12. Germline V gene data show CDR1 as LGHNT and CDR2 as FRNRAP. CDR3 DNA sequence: TGTGCTAGTGGTTTGGACCGGACAGGTCCAAAATATAACTATGGCTACACCTTC. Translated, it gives CASGLDRTGPKYNYGYTF.